One and the same sample provided the 30 T cell receptor beta chains below, sequenced in a study of shared clonotypes between healthy human individuals. Clones were sequenced by immunoSEQ multiplex PCR, and TCRdb holds only the in-frame ones, with some missing. The table lists more than 500,000 clones, approximately 94% of them singletons. The source material was naive CD4+ T cells sorted from blood. Subset: CD45RA+ positively selected. Receptors were obtained from a woman aged 30 to 39 in good health.

The chain couples TRBV28 to TRBJ2-7, with 8 bases lining up with TRBD1. From germline, CDR1 is MDHEN and CDR2 SYDVKM. The CDR3 is made up of 15 amino acids. With 6 bases clipped from V and 3 bases from J, the junction kept 10 bases outside the gene matches. Here the CDR3 DNA reads TGTGCCAGCAGGGTCGGGACAGGTGAGATCTACGAGCAGTACTTC. This gives the protein CASRVGTGEIYEQYF.

The J gene is TRBJ2-7, the V gene TRBV5-6; possible D gene TRBD2, 6 bases. Germline V CDR1 and CDR2: SGHDT, YYEEEE. V lost 1 base to trimming and J lost 3 bases, with 17 bases between them. This CDR3 has 16 amino acids. The CDR3 region has the DNA TGTGCCAGCAGCTTGCATATCGGCCAGGGACTCTACGAGCAGTACTTC. It codes for CASSLHIGQGLYEQYF.

The V gene is TRBV5-1, the J gene TRBJ1-4; maybe TRBD1 (6 bases). CDR1 is SGHRS, CDR2 YFSETQ, per germline. There are 15 residues in the CDR3. V was shortened by 0 bases and J by 7 bases, with 13 bases between the two germline ends. The CDR3: CASSLADRGGEKLFF. The DNA for the CDR3 is TGCGCCAGCAGCTTGGCGGACAGAGGTGGTGAAAAACTGTTTTTT.

This chain connects TRBV7-6 to TRBJ2-7, with D perhaps matching TRBD1 (5 bases). Germline loops: CDR1 SGHVS, CDR2 FNYEAQ. V dropped 5 bases and J dropped 2 bases, with 7 bases sitting between them. This CDR3 is 12 amino acids long. In nucleotides, the CDR3 is TGTGCCAGCAGCCGGACACCCTACGAGCAGTACTTC. Protein: CASSRTPYEQYF.

The genes are TRBV27 and TRBJ2-7, with D perhaps matching TRBD2 (5 bases). This CDR3 comprises 13 residues. Germline lookup yields CDR1 MNHEY and CDR2 SMNVEV (reference sequence). Trimming pared 8 bases from V and 2 bases from J, leaving 13 bases between. In nucleotides, the CDR3 is TGTGCCAGCGCACCCGTGGGAGCCTACGAGCAGTACTTC. This gives the protein CASAPVGAYEQYF.

The rearrangement joins TRBV28 to TRBJ2-2; tentative D call: TRBD2 (6 bases). V gave up 3 bases and J gave up 5 bases, with 13 bases separating them. Germline CDR1 MDHEN, CDR2 SYDVKM. The CDR3 is 15 residues long. CDR3 in DNA: TGTGCCAGCAGTTTCAGCGGGCCTACTACCGGGGAGCTGTTTTTT. Translated: CASSFSGPTTGELFF.

J is TRBJ1-1 and V is TRBV4-1; D is unresolved. The CDR3 runs 15 residues. Germline CDR1 is MGHRA and CDR2 is YSYEKL. V lost 5 bases to trimming and J lost 1 base, with 14 bases between them. The CDR3 here is CASSFPGGSNTEAFF. The CDR3 DNA follows: TGCGCCAGCAGCTTCCCTGGTGGCTCGAACACTGAAGCTTTCTTT.

V is TRBV2 and J is TRBJ2-7; 7 nucleotides align to TRBD2. Per the germline V gene, CDR1 is SNHLY and CDR2 is FYNNEI. This CDR3 is built from 15 residues. V trimming: 4 bases; J trimming: 0 bases; junction bases outside the gene matches: 6. DNA for the CDR3: TGTGCCAGCAGTGTGGAGGGAGGGAGCTCCTACGAGCAGTACTTC. It is translated as CASSVEGGSSYEQYF.

The chain links TRBV27 to TRBJ2-7, with 14 bases identical to TRBD2. Germline V gives CDR1 MNHEY, CDR2 SMNVEV (reference sequence). V gave up 5 bases and J gave up 2 bases; unmatched junction bases: 8. The CDR3 contains 17 residues. The CDR3 sequence is CASSIRTSGGTTYEQYF. CDR3 nucleotides: TGTGCCAGCAGTATACGGACTAGCGGGGGGACAACCTACGAGCAGTACTTC.

The CDR3 DNA is TGCGCCAGCAGCCCGACTAGCGGATCCTACGAGCAGTACTTC. It is translated as CASSPTSGSYEQYF. This chain joins TRBV5-1 and TRBJ2-7; 9 positions match TRBD2. The CDR3 is 14 residues long. V lost 4 bases, J lost 1 base, and 3 bases stayed unmatched. Germline V CDR1 and CDR2: SGHRS, YFSETQ.

This clone was seen once. The J gene is TRBJ1-1, the V gene TRBV6-5; the match to TRBD1 covers 7 bases. The CDR3 extends over 13 amino acids. Trimming cost V 6 bases and J 4 bases; bases outside gene matches: 5. The germline CDR1 and CDR2 sequences are MNHEY and SVGAGI. DNA for the CDR3: TGTGCCAGCAGCCTTGGGACAGCCACTGAAGCTTTCTTT. It is translated as CASSLGTATEAFF.

The chain employs TRBV7-8 and TRBJ1-4, with D unclear. The CDR3 runs 14 residues. Germline V gives CDR1 SGHVS, CDR2 FQNEAQ. V was shortened by 4 bases and J by 3 bases, with 9 bases between the two germline ends. The CDR3 DNA sequence: TGTGCCAGCAGCTCCCGCTGGGCTAATGAAAAACTGTTTTTT. This encodes CASSSRWANEKLFF.

V gene TRBV28 combines with J gene TRBJ2-7, with D perhaps assigned TRBD1 or TRBD2 (6 bases each). Germline loops: CDR1 MDHEN, CDR2 SYDVKM. The CDR3 sequence is 14 residues long. V was clipped by 6 bases and J by 3 bases, with 15 bases between them. The CDR3 region has the DNA TGTGCCAGCAGCCTAGGGGGGCCCTACTACGAGCAGTACTTC. It encodes CASSLGGPYYEQYF. Full variable domain (rest looked up from reference TRBV28 and TRBJ2-7): DVKVTQSSRYLVKRTGEKVFLECVQDMDHENMFWYRQDPGLGLRLIYFSYDVKMKEKGDIPEGYSVSREKKERFSLILESASTNQTSMYLCASSLGGPYYEQYFGPGTRLTVT.

This chain joins TRBV7-9 and TRBJ2-1, with 10 bases identical to TRBD2. With V trimmed by 0 bases and J by 6 bases, 8 bases remained unmatched. Germline V gives CDR1 SEHNR, CDR2 FQNEAQ (reference sequence). The CDR3 contains 17 residues. CDR3 residues: CASSLAGTSDSGNEQFF. The DNA for the CDR3 is TGTGCCAGCAGCTTAGCCGGGACTAGCGATTCTGGCAATGAGCAGTTCTTC.

Of note for this clone: A junction end diverges from the germline sequence, so it may reflect a read error. The gene calls are TRBV2 and TRBJ2-1; 14 bases fit TRBD2. In germline, CDR1 is SNHLY, CDR2 FYNNEI. This CDR3 region has 14 residues. Written as DNA, the CDR3 is TGTGCCAGCAGTAACCAGGGACTAGCGGGAGATGCGCTCTTC. Its protein product is CASSNQGLAGDALF.

The V and J genes are TRBV7-2 and TRBJ1-5, with D unresolved. Per germline, CDR1 SGHTA and CDR2 FQGNSA. The CDR3 totals 12 residues. V dropped 5 bases and J dropped 7 bases, with 9 bases sitting between them. The CDR3, as DNA: TGTGCCAGCAGCCGGCCAGAACAGCCCCAGCATTTT. This codes for CASSRPEQPQHF. Full variable domain (remainder filled in from reference TRBV7-2 and TRBJ1-5): GAGVSQSPSNKVTEKGKDVELRCDPISGHTALYWYRQSLGQGLEFLIYFQGNSAPDKSGLPSDRFSAERTGGSVSTLTIQRTQQEDSAVYLCASSRPEQPQHFGDGTRLSIL.

The genes are TRBV4-1 and TRBJ2-2; no firm D call. The CDR3 has 15 residues. V lost 6 bases, J lost 5 bases, and 16 bases lay in between. CDR1 MGHRA and CDR2 YSYEKL come from the germline V gene. CDR3 in DNA: TGCGCCAGCAGGCGTTCGAGTAGGGTTACCGGGGAGCTGTTTTTT. Its protein is CASRRSSRVTGELFF.

The chain joins TRBV19 to TRBJ2-1; unclear D gene. Trimming shortened V by 4 bases and J by 2 bases, and 12 bases separated the two germline ends. The CDR3 totals 15 residues. Germline CDR1 LNHDA, CDR2 SQIVND (reference sequence). The CDR3 loop reads CASSTEYQPYNEQFF. The CDR3, as DNA: TGTGCCAGTAGTACTGAATATCAGCCCTACAATGAGCAGTTCTTC.

This clone has a handful of counts. The V and J genes are TRBV2 and TRBJ1-5; no reliable D call. Germline CDR1 is SNHLY and CDR2 is FYNNEI. The CDR3 length is 12 residues. The V end lost 8 bases, the J end lost 3 bases, and 8 bases lay between the germline ends. In DNA form, the CDR3 reads TGTGCCAGCCGACCAGTCAATCAGCCCCAGCATTTT. Amino acids: CASRPVNQPQHF.

The rearrangement uses TRBV19 and TRBJ1-3, with 9 bases fitting TRBD1. The germline V gene encodes CDR1 LNHDA and CDR2 SQIVND (reference sequence). This CDR3 is built from 16 residues. V was pared by 7 bases and J by 1 base, with 8 bases of the junction left unmatched. The CDR3 coding sequence is TGTGCCAGTACGGGACAGGGCGGAGGGTCTGGAAACACCATATATTTT. This encodes CASTGQGGGSGNTIYF.

This clone was detected a few times. This chain uses TRBV5-1 with TRBJ2-6; 11 bases are shared with TRBD2. The CDR3 contains 16 residues. The trim removed 8 bases at V and 2 bases at J, leaving 6 bases unmatched. Germline assignment: CDR1 SGHRS and CDR2 YFSETQ. CDR3: CASYSGRAPGANVLTF. In DNA, the CDR3 is TGCGCCAGTTATAGCGGGAGGGCCCCTGGGGCCAACGTCCTGACTTTC.

The V and J genes are TRBV11-2 and TRBJ2-1, with 9 bases fitting TRBD2. Germline values: CDR1 SGHAT, CDR2 FQNNGV. V gave up 4 bases and J gave up 9 bases; unmatched junction bases: 7. The CDR3 extends over 14 amino acids. CDR3 sequence: CASSSGLAGIEQFF. In DNA, the CDR3 is TGTGCCAGCAGCTCTGGGCTAGCGGGAATTGAGCAGTTCTTC.

This clone appeared a single time. The rearrangement uses TRBV5-8 and TRBJ2-3, with TRBD2 identical over 11 bases. The germline V gene has CDR1 SGHTS and CDR2 YDEGEE. The CDR3 spans 15 residues. Trimming removed 4 bases from V and 6 bases from J; junction bases left unmatched: 7. CDR3 sequence: CASSLLAGGVDTQYF. CDR3 sequence (DNA): TGTGCCAGCAGCCTGTTAGCGGGAGGGGTGGATACGCAGTATTTT.

Turning to this clone: Additional DNA sequences in this sample encode the identical CDR3. This chain connects TRBV5-1 to TRBJ2-3; no definite D call. This CDR3 region has 14 residues. Trimming pared 0 bases from V and 1 base from J, leaving 6 bases between. Germline V gene lookup returns CDR1 SGHRS and CDR2 YFSETQ. The CDR3 DNA sequence: TGCGCCAGCAGCTTGGGTCCTGGCACAGATACGCAGTATTTT. Protein: CASSLGPGTDTQYF.

V and J are TRBV28 and TRBJ2-7; 11 positions match TRBD2. This CDR3 region has 14 residues. Per germline, CDR1 MDHEN and CDR2 SYDVKM. V gave up 7 bases and J gave up 1 base; unmatched junction bases: 3. The CDR3: CASNPSGGSYEQYF. The CDR3 DNA is TGTGCCAGCAACCCTAGCGGGGGGTCCTACGAGCAGTACTTC.

The chain carries TRBV11-2 and TRBJ2-5; D perhaps matches TRBD1 (5 bases). The germline CDR1 and CDR2 sequences are SGHAT and FQNNGV. The length of the CDR3 is 16 residues. V was trimmed by 5 bases and J by 0 bases, leaving 16 bases between them. The CDR3 DNA reads as TGTGCCAGCAGCCCTCGATGGGGCCTGTACCAAGAGACCCAGTACTTC. Protein sequence: CASSPRWGLYQETQYF.

Comment on this clone: Its ends do not fully match the called genes, so a read error is possible. The chain carries TRBV6-6 and TRBJ1-2; TRBD1 might be the D (5 bases). The CDR3 has 12 amino acids. The germline gives CDR1 MNHNY, CDR2 SVGAGI (reference sequence). The CDR3 DNA is TGTGCCAGCAGTAGACGGGACCGAGATAACTCCTTC. Its protein product is CASSRRDRDNSF.

The V gene is TRBV5-1, the J gene TRBJ2-4; D is ambiguous. The CDR3 loop spans 13 amino acids. Germline V CDR1 and CDR2: SGHRS, YFSETQ. The V end was cut by 6 bases, the J end by 0 bases, with 7 bases between. The CDR3 coding sequence is TGCGCCAGCACCATTCTAGCCAAAAACATTCAGTACTTC. This translates into CASTILAKNIQYF.

V usage is TRBV19 and J usage is TRBJ1-5; D is unresolved. Germline CDR1 is LNHDA and CDR2 is SQIVND (reference sequence). V shed 3 bases and J shed 0 bases, with 15 bases lying between them. The CDR3 covers 17 residues. CDR3 sequence reads: CASSIRGRVASNQPQHF. In nucleotides, the CDR3 is TGTGCCAGTAGTATTCGTGGGAGGGTGGCTAGCAATCAGCCCCAGCATTTT.

This clone was found once. The chain couples TRBV7-9 to TRBJ2-4; D uncertain. Deletions cut 4 bases from V and 0 bases from J, with 10 bases between. Germline CDR1 SEHNR, CDR2 FQNEAQ (reference sequence). The CDR3 spans 15 residues. CDR3 region: CASSSDRLAKNIQYF. In DNA form, the CDR3 reads TGTGCCAGCAGCTCGGACCGGCTAGCCAAAAACATTCAGTACTTC.